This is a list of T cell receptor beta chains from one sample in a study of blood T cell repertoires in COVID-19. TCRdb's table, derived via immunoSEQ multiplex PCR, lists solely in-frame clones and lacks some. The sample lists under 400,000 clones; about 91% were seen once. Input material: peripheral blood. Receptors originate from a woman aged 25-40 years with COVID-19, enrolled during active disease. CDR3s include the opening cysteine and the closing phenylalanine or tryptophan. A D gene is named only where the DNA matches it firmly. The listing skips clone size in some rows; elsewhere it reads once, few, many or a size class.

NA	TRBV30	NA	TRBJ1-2	CAWSPTAVRAVSF	TGTGCCTGGAGTCCAACAGCGGTTCGAGCTGTGTCCTTC
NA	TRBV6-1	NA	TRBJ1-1	CASSEGTQGTEAFF	TGTGCCAGCAGTGAAGGGACGCAGGGGACTGAAGCTTTCTTT
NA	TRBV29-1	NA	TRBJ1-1	CSVEASGLMNTEAFF	TGCAGCGTTGAAGCTTCAGGGTTGATGAACACTGAAGCTTTCTTT
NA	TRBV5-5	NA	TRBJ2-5	CASSFSGSPQETQYF	TGTGCCAGCAGCTTTTCGGGTAGCCCCCAAGAGACCCAGTACTTC
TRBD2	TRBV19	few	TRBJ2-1	CASSAGGGYNEQFF	TGTGCCAGTAGCGCGGGGGGGGGATATAATGAGCAGTTCTTC
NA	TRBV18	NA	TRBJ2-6	CASSEGSSGANVLTF	TGTGCCAGCTCAGAGGGATCCTCTGGGGCCAACGTCCTGACTTTC
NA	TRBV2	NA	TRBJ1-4	CASSVLSSREKLFF	TGTGCCAGCAGTGTCCTATCCTCAAGAGAAAAACTGTTTTTT
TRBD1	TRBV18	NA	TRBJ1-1	CASSPGQDTEAFF	TGTGCCAGCTCGCCGGGACAGGATACTGAAGCTTTCTTT
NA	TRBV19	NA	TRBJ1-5	CASRLTGLGNQPQHF	TGTGCCAGTAGGTTAACAGGGTTGGGCAATCAGCCCCAGCATTTT
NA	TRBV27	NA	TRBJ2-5	CASRAGLGQETQYF	TGTGCCAGCAGGGCGGGGCTGGGGCAAGAGACCCAGTACTTC
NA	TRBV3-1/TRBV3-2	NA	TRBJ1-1	CASSSQLNTEAFF	TGTGCCAGCAGCTCCCAATTGAACACTGAAGCTTTCTTT
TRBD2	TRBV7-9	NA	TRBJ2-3	CASSLEAGATLDTDTQYF	TGTGCCAGCAGCTTAGAAGCGGGGGCAACCCTAGACACAGATACGCAGTATTTT
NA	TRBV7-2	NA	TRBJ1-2	CASSPLVGLDGYTF	TGTGCCAGCAGCCCGCTCGTGGGGCTGGATGGCTACACCTTC
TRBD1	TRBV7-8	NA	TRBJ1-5	CASSRSRDRGQPQHF	TGTGCCAGCAGCCGTTCCCGGGACAGGGGCCAGCCCCAGCATTTT
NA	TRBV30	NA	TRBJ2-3	CAWNSKGTDTQYF	TGTGCCTGGAATAGCAAGGGCACAGATACGCAGTATTTT
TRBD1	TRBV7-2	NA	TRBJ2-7	CASSSPGQGLYEQYF	TGTGCCAGCAGCTCTCCGGGACAGGGGTTGTACGAGCAGTACTTC
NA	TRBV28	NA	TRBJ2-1	CASSLRGTYNEQFF	TGTGCCAGCAGTTTACGAGGGACCTACAATGAGCAGTTCTTC
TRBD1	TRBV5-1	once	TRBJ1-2	CASSAPDRGAGYTF	TGCGCCAGCAGCGCCCCGGACAGGGGGGCAGGCTACACCTTC
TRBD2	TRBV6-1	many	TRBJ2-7	CASSETSGASYEQYF	TGTGCCAGCAGTGAAACTAGCGGAGCCTCCTACGAGCAGTACTTC
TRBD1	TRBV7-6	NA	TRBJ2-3	CASSPGTVSTDTQYF	TGTGCCAGCAGCCCCGGGACAGTCAGCACAGATACGCAGTATTTT
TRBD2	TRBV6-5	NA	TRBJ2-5	CASSYVGGAYQETQYF	TGTGCCAGCAGTTACGTCGGGGGGGCGTACCAAGAGACCCAGTACTTC
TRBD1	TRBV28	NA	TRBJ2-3	CASSSTGPDTQYF	TGTGCCAGCAGTTCGACAGGGCCAGATACGCAGTATTTT
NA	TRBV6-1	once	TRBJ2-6	CASSVDRLAGANVLTF	TGTGCCAGCAGTGTCGACAGGTTGGCAGGGGCCAACGTCCTGACTTTC
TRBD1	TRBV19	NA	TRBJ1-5	CASRGRGQGAFTQHF	TGTGCCAGTAGGGGCCGTGGACAGGGGGCTTTCACCCAGCATTTT
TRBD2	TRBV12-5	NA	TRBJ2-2	CASGFLAGGTGELFF	TGTGCTAGTGGTTTCTTGGCGGGGGGAACCGGGGAGCTGTTTTTT
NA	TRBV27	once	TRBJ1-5	CASSVQSGVDQPQHF	TGTGCCAGCAGTGTCCAATCAGGGGTAGATCAGCCCCAGCATTTT
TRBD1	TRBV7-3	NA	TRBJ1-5	CASGRQGCTYSNQPQHF	TGTGCCAGCGGGAGACAGGGGTGTACCTATAGCAATCAGCCCCAGCATTTT
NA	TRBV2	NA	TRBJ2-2	CASKTISNTGELFF	TGTGCCAGCAAAACTATCAGCAACACCGGGGAGCTGTTTTTT
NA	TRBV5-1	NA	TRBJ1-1	CASSGGQNTEAFF	TGCGCCAGCAGCGGGGGACAGAACACTGAAGCTTTCTTT
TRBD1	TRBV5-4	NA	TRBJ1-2	CASSLEAGTGVYGYTF	TGTGCCAGCAGCTTGGAGGCTGGGACAGGGGTCTATGGCTACACCTTC
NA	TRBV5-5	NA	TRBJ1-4	CASSFSGTNEKLFF	TGTGCCAGCAGCTTCTCCGGGACTAATGAAAAACTGTTTTTT
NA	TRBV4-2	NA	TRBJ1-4	CASSQGTGPLEEKLFF	TGTGCCAGCAGCCAGGGCACCGGTCCCTTAGAGGAAAAACTGTTTTTT
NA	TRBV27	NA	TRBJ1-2	CASSWDSGGGYTF	TGTGCCAGCAGTTGGGACTCTGGTGGGGGCTACACCTTC
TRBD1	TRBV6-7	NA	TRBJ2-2	CAAPGQGIAGELFF	TGTGCCGCCCCGGGACAGGGCATCGCCGGGGAGCTGTTTTTT
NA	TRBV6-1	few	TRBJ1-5	CASSATNSHGFRYSNQPQHF	TGTGCCAGCAGTGCAACCAACTCCCACGGGTTCCGTTATAGCAATCAGCCCCAGCATTTT
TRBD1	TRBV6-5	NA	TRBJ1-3	CASRNRGKGNTIYF	TGTGCCAGCAGAAACAGGGGGAAGGGAAACACCATATATTTT
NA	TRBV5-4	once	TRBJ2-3	CASSLTGALGTQYF	TGTGCCAGCAGCCTAACTGGGGCATTAGGTACGCAGTATTTT
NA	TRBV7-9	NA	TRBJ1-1	CASSSGRGTEAFF	TGTGCCAGCAGCAGCGGGAGAGGTACCGAAGCTTTCTTT
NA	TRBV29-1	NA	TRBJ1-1	CSVDPRQNTEAFF	TGCAGCGTTGACCCGAGACAGAACACTGAAGCTTTCTTT
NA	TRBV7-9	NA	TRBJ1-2	CASSLAGGYTF	TGTGCCAGCAGCTTAGCGGGCGGCTACACCTTC